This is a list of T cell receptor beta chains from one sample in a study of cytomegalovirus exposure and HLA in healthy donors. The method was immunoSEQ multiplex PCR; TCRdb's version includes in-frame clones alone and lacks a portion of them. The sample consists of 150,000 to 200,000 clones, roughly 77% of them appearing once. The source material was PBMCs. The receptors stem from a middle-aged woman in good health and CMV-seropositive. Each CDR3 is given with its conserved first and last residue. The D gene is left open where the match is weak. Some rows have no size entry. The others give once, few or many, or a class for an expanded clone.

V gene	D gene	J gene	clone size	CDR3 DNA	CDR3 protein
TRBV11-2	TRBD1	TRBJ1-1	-	TGTGCCAGCAGCGGACAGGTTAACACTGAAGCTTTCTTT	CASSGQVNTEAFF
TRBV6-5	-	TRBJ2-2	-	TGTGCCAGCAGCCCTAGGCCCGGGGAGCTGTTTTTT	CASSPRPGELFF
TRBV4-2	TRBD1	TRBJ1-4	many	TGTGCCAGCAGCCAAGATTCCCAGGGGGCCGTTAATGAAAAACTGTTTTTT	CASSQDSQGAVNEKLFF
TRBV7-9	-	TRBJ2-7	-	TGTGCCAGCAGCTCCCAACAGGGACCCTACGAGCAGTACTTC	CASSSQQGPYEQYF
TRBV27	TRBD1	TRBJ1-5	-	TGTGCCAGCAACCCCGTTTCGACAGGGGCATACAATCAGCCCCAGCATTTT	CASNPVSTGAYNQPQHF
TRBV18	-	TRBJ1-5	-	TGTGCCAGCTCCCCTTACTCGAGCAATCAGCCCCAGCATTTT	CASSPYSSNQPQHF
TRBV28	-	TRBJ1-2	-	TGTGCCAGCAGTTTACCGGGACATCCTAACTATGGCTACACCTTC	CASSLPGHPNYGYTF
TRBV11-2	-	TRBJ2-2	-	TGTGCCAGCAGCTGGGGGGTTGGGAGCACCGGGGAGCTGTTTTTT	CASSWGVGSTGELFF
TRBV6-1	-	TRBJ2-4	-	TGTGCCAGCACAGAGGGTAAGGGTAGGCGGTACTTC	CASTEGKGRRYF
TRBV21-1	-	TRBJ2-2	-	TGTGCCAGCAGCAACGGACAGGTGATCCCGCCCAACACCGGGGAGCTGTTTTTT	CASSNGQVIPPNTGELFF
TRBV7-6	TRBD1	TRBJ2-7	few	TGTGCCAGCAGCGGGATGACAGGGGGCGCCTGGAGAGAGCAGTACTTC	CASSGMTGGAWREQYF
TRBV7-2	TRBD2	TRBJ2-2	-	TGTGCCAGCAGCCCCCCGGGACTAGCGTTCGGGGAGCTGTTTTTT	CASSPPGLAFGELFF
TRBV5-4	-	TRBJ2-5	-	TGTGCCAGCCTCCGGAAGGGGGGGGAAGAGACCCAGTACTTC	CASLRKGGEETQYF
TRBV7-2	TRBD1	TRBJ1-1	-	TGTGCCAGCAGCGCCCAACAGGGGGGGACTGAAGCTTTCTTT	CASSAQQGGTEAFF
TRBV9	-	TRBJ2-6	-	TGTGCCAGCAGCCCAGGGGAGGGTTTCTCTGGGGCCAACGTCCTGACTTTC	CASSPGEGFSGANVLTF
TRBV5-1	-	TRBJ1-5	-	TGCGCCAGCAGCTTGGGTACAGCGGGGCAGCCCCAGCATTTT	CASSLGTAGQPQHF
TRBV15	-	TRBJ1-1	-	TGTGCCACCAGCAGAGACGGGGGGGAAAACACTGAAGCTTTCTTT	CATSRDGGENTEAFF
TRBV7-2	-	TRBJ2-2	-	TGTGCCAGCAGCTTCCGCAGGGGTGATACCGGGGAGCTGTTTTTT	CASSFRRGDTGELFF